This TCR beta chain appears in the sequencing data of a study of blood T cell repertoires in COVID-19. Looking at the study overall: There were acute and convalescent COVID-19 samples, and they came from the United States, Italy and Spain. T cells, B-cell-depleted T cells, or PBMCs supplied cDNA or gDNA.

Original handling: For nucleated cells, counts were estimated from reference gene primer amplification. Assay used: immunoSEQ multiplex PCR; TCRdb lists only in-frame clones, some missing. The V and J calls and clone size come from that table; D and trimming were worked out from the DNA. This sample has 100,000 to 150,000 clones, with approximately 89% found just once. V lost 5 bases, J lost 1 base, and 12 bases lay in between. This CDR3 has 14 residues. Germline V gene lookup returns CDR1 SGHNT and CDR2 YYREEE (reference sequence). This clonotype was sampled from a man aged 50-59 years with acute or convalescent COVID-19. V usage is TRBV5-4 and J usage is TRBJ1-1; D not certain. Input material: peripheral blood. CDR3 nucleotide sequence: TGTGCCAGCAGACGACCGGGGAGGAACACTGAAGCTTTCTTT. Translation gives CASRRPGRNTEAFF.